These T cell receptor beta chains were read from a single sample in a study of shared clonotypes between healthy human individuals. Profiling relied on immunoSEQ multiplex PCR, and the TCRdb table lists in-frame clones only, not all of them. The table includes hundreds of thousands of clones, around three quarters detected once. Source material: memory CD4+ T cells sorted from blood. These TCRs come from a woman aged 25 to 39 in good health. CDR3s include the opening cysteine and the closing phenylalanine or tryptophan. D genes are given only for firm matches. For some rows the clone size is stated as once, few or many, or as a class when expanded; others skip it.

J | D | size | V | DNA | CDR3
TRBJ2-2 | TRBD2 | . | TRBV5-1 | TGCGCCAGCGGGGACAGGTCGGGGACTAGCGGGAGGTACACCGGGGAGCTGTTTTTT | CASGDRSGTSGRYTGELFF
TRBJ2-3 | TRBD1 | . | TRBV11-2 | TGTGCCAGCATTGGATGGACAGGGCAAGGCCCAGATACGCAGTATTTT | CASIGWTGQGPDTQYF
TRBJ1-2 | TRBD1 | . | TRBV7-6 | TGTGCCAGCAGCCGTAGACAGGGGCTGGATGGCTACACCTTC | CASSRRQGLDGYTF
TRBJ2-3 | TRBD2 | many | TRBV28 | TGTGCCAGCAGTTTGAGCCCCGGGAGGGAAAGCACAGATACGCAGTATTTT | CASSLSPGRESTDTQYF
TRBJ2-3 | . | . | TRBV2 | TGTGCCAGCAGTGTGGAGGGAGTACGGGCAGATACGCAGTATTTT | CASSVEGVRADTQYF
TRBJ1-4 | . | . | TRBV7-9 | TGTGCCAGCAGCTTAAGGGGCGCGGGTGAAAAACTGTTTTTT | CASSLRGAGEKLFF
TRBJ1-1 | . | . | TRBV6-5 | TGTGCCAGCAGACCAAAAGGGAGACCGGACACTGAAGCTTTCTTT | CASRPKGRPDTEAFF
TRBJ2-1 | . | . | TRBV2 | TGTGCCAGCAGTGAATGGAACAATGAGCAGTTCTTC | CASSEWNNEQFF
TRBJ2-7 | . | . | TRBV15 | TGTGCCACCAGCAGACCCGGGACATCCCCGGAGGGCGAGCAGTACTTC | CATSRPGTSPEGEQYF
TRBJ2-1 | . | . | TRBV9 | TGTGCCAGCACCCGACTAACCGACAATGAGCAGTTCTTC | CASTRLTDNEQFF
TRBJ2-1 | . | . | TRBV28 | TGTGCCAGCAGTTTAGCGGAGGCCCACGGGAATGAGCAGTTCTTC | CASSLAEAHGNEQFF
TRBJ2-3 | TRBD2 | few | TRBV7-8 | TGTGCCAGCAGTCGCCAGGCTAGCGGGGAGTACACAGATACGCAGTATTTT | CASSRQASGEYTDTQYF
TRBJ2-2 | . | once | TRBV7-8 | TGTGCCAGCAGCTTAGTCCCCACCATTAACACCGGGGAGCTGTTTTTT | CASSLVPTINTGELFF
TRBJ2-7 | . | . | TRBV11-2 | TGTGCCAGCAGCTTAGATTCTAGGAGCGGCGAGCAGTACTTC | CASSLDSRSGEQYF
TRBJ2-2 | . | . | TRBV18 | TGTGCCAGCTCATCGGTTTTCGGATCTTTAACCAACACCGGGGAGCTGTTTTTT | CASSSVFGSLTNTGELFF
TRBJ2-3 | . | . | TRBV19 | TGTGCCAGTAGTATAGCTGACGGACGTAGGACAGATACGCAGTATTTT | CASSIADGRRTDTQYF
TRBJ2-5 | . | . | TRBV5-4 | TGTGCCAGCAGCCATTTTCAGGGGCGGGGGGAGACCCAGTACTTC | CASSHFQGRGETQYF
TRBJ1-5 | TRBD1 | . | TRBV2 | TGTGCCAGCAGGGCCGGATCAGGGGGGCAGCCCCAGCATTTT | CASRAGSGGQPQHF